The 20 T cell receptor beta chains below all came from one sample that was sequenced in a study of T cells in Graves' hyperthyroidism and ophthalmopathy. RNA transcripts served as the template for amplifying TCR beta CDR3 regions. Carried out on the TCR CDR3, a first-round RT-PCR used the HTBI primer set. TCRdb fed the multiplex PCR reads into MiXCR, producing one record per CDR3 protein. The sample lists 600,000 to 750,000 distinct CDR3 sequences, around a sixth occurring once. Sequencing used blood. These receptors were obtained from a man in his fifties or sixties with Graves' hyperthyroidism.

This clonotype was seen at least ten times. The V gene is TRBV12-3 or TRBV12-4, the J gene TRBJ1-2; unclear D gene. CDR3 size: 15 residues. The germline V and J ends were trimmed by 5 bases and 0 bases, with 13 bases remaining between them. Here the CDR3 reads CASSPRPTTNYGYTF. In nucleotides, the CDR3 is TGTGCCAGCAGTCCTAGACCTACGACTAACTATGGCTACACCTTC.

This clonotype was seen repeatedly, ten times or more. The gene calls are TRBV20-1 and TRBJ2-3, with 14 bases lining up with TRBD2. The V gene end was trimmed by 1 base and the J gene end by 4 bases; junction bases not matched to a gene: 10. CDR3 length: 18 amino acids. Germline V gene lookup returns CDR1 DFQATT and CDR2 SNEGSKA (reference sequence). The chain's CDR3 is CSARVGGLAGEVADTQYF. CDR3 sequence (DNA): TGCAGTGCTAGAGTAGGGGGACTAGCGGGAGAAGTCGCAGATACGCAGTATTTT.

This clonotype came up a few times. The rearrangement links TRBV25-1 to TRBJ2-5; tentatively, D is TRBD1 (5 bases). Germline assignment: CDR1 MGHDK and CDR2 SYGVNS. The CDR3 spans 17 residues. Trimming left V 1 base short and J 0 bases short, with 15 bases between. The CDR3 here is CASSEFRQLGNQETQYF. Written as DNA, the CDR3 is TGTGCCAGCAGTGAATTCAGACAGCTAGGGAACCAAGAGACCCAGTACTTC.

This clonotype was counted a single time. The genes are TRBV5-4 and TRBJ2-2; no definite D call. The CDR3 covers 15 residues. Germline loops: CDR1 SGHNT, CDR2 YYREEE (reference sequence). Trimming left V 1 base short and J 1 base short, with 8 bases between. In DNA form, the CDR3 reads TGTGCCAGCAGCTTGAACCAGCGGAACACCGGGGAGCTGTTTTTT. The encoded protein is CASSLNQRNTGELFF. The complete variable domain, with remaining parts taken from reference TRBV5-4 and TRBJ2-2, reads ETGVTQSPTHLIKTRGQQVTLRCSSQSGHNTVSWYQQALGQGPQFIFQYYREEENGRGNFPPRFSGLQFPNYSSELNVNALELDDSALYLCASSLNQRNTGELFFGEGSRLTVL.

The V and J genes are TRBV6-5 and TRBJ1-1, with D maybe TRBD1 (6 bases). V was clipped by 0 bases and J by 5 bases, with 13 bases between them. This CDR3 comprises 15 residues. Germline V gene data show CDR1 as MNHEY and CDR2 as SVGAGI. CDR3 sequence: CASSYSSEGVTEAFF. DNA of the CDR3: TGTGCCAGCAGTTACTCGAGCGAGGGGGTGACTGAAGCTTTCTTT.

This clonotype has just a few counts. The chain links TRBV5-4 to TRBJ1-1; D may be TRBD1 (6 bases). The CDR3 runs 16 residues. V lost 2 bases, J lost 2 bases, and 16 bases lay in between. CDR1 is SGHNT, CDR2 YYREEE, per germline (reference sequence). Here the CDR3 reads CASSLGQWGPNTEAFF. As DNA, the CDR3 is TGTGCCAGCAGCTTAGGACAGTGGGGGCCTAACACTGAAGCTTTCTTT.

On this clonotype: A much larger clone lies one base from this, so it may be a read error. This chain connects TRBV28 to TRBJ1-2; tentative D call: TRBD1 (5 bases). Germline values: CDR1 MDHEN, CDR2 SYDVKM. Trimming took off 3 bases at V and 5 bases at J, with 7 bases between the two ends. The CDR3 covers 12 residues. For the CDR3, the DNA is TGTGCCAGCAGTTTTAAGGGGTATGGCTACACCTTC. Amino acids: CASSFKGYGYTF.

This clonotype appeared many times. This chain's CDR3 is CATLVTNTEAFF. CDR3 in DNA: TGTGCCACCCTCGTGACGAACACTGAAGCTTTCTTT. This chain joins TRBV28 and TRBJ1-1; D uncertain. Trimming left V 10 bases short and J 1 base short, with 10 bases between. The CDR3 is made up of 12 amino acids. Looked up from germline, CDR1 is MDHEN and CDR2 is SYDVKM. The full variable domain, rest sourced from reference TRBV28 and TRBJ1-1, is DVKVTQSSRYLVKRTGEKVFLECVQDMDHENMFWYRQDPGLGLRLIYFSYDVKMKEKGDIPEGYSVSREKKERFSLILESASTNQTSMYLCATLVTNTEAFFGQGTRLTVV.

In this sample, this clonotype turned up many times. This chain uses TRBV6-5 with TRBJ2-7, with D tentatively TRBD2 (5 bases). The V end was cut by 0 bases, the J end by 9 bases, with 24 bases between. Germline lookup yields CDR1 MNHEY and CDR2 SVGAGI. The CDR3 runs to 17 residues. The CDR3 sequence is CASSYSILDSKTGGQYF. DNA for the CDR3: TGTGCCAGCAGTTACTCTATTCTGGACTCAAAAACCGGCGGGCAGTACTTC.

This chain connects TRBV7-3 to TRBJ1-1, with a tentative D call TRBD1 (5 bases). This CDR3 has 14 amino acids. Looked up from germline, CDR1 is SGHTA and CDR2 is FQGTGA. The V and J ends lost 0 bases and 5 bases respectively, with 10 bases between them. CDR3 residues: CASSLTGAQTEAFF. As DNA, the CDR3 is TGTGCCAGCAGCTTAACCGGGGCGCAGACTGAAGCTTTCTTT. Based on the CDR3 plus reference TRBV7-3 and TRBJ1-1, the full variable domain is GAGVSQTPSNKVTEKGKYVELRCDPISGHTALYWYRQSLGQGPEFLIYFQGTGAADDSGLPNDRFFAVRPEGSVSTLKIQRTERGDSAVYLCASSLTGAQTEAFFGQGTRLTVV.

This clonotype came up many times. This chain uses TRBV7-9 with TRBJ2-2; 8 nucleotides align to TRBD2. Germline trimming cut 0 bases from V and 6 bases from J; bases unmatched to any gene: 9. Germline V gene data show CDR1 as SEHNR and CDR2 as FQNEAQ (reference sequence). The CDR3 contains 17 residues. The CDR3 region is CASSLAGSGGPSGELFF. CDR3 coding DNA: TGTGCCAGCAGCTTAGCTGGATCGGGAGGGCCTTCCGGGGAGCTGTTTTTT.

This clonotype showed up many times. Written as DNA, the CDR3 is TGTGCCAGCAGTAGAGGATTGGGCTATGGCTACACCTTC. Amino acids: CASSRGLGYGYTF. V is TRBV28 and J is TRBJ1-2; D remains ambiguous. This CDR3 comprises 13 residues. The V and J ends lost 5 bases and 4 bases respectively, with 11 bases between them. The V gene's germline CDR1 is MDHEN and CDR2 SYDVKM.

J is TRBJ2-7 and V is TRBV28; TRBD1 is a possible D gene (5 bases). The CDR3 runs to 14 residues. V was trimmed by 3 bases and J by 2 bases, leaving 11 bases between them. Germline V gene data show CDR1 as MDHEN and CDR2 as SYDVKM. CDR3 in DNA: TGTGCCAGCAGTTTTCTGCAGGGAACCTACGAGCAGTACTTC. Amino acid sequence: CASSFLQGTYEQYF.

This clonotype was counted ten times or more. The CDR3 sequence: CASSFGTGGTEAFF. CDR3 bases: TGTGCCAGCAGCTTCGGGACAGGGGGGACTGAAGCTTTCTTT. This rearrangement joins TRBV11-1 to TRBJ1-1, with 11 nucleotides matching TRBD1. From germline, CDR1 is SGHAT and CDR2 FQDESV (reference sequence). The V segment lost 3 bases and the J segment 5 bases; nucleotides outside the gene matches: 2. This CDR3 contains 14 residues.

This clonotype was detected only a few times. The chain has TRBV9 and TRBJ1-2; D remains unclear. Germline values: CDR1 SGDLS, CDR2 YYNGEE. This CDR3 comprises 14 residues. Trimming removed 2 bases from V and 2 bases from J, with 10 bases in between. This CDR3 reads CASSVAPANYGYTF. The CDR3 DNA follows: TGTGCCAGCAGCGTCGCGCCGGCAAACTATGGCTACACCTTC.

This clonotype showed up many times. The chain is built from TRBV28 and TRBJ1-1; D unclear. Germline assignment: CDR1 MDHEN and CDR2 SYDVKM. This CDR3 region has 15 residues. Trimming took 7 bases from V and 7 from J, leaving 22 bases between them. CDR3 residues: CASIPSLPKKVEAFF. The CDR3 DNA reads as TGTGCCAGCATTCCTAGTTTGCCCAAAAAAGTTGAAGCTTTCTTT. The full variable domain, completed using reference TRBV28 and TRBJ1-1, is DVKVTQSSRYLVKRTGEKVFLECVQDMDHENMFWYRQDPGLGLRLIYFSYDVKMKEKGDIPEGYSVSREKKERFSLILESASTNQTSMYLCASIPSLPKKVEAFFGQGTRLTVV.

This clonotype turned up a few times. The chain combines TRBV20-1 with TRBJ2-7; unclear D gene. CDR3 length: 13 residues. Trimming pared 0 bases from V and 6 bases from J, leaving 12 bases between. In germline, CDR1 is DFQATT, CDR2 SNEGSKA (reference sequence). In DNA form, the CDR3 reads TGCAGTGCTAGAGATAATTCGTGGGGCGAGCAGTACTTC. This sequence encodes CSARDNSWGEQYF.

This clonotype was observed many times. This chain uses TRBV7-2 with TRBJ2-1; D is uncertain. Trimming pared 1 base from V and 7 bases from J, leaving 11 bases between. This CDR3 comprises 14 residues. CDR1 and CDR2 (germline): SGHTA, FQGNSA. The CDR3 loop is CASSLDLVANEQFF. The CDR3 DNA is TGTGCCAGCAGCTTAGACCTTGTTGCGAATGAGCAGTTCTTC.

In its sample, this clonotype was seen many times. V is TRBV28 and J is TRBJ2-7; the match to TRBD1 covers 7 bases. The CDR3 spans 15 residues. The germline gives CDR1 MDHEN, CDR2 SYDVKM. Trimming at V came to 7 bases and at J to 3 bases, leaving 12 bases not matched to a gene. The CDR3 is CASIISRGNYYEQYF. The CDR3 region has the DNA TGTGCCAGCATTATATCCAGGGGGAACTACTACGAGCAGTACTTC.

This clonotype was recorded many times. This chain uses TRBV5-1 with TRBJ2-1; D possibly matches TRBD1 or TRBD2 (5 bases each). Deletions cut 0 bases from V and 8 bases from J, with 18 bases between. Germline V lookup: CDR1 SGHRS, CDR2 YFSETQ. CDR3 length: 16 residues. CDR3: CASSLEWDLPPHEQFF. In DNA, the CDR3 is TGCGCCAGCAGCTTGGAATGGGACCTCCCCCCACATGAGCAGTTCTTC.